This T cell receptor (beta chain) emerged from a study of circulating and synovial CD4+ cells in juvenile arthritis. General study findings and limits: Bulk blood CD4 repertoires were more diverse than these. Vbeta family usage analysis did not detect the pathogenic-like versus bulk difference. T cell genome counts differed by at least an order of magnitude between CPL and CD4 samples.

Remarks on this clone: Antigen specificity is unknown. One junction end does not reproduce the germline sequence, and a read error may be involved. This same CDR3 is encoded by further DNA sequences in the sample.

CDR1 is MNHEY and CDR2 is SMNVEV in the germline V gene (reference sequence). The CDR3 is 14 amino acids. Assay used: immunoSEQ multiplex PCR; TCRdb lists only in-frame clones, some missing. The table has some 16,000 clones, around nine tenths seen once. The rearrangement joins TRBV27 to TRBJ1-6, with 7 bases identical to TRBD1. The TCR comes from a human donor with juvenile idiopathic arthritis. The specimen sequenced was CD4+ T cells from blood. The CDR3 DNA is TGTGCCAGCAGTATTCGACAGGGCTATTCCCCCCTCCACTTT. Encoded protein: CASSIRQGYSPLHF.